These 23 T cell receptor beta chains were all obtained from the same sample, sequenced in a study of response to subunit inactivated influenza vaccine. Using its own MiXCR run on the RT-PCR reads, TCRdb lists one record per CDR3 protein. The repertoire holds 560,000 or so distinct CDR3 sequences, with approximately 7.7% as singletons. This sample comprised PBMCs from blood, obtained around 25 months after vaccination. These receptors were obtained from a man between 50 and 70 years old who received an inactivated influenza vaccine.

This clonotype was counted ten times or more. The genes are TRBV5-6 and TRBJ1-3, with 7 bases fitting TRBD1. This CDR3 has 14 residues. CDR1 SGHDT and CDR2 YYEEEE come from the germline V gene. Germline trimming cut 1 base from V and 4 bases from J; bases unmatched to any gene: 2. Here the CDR3 DNA reads TGTGCCAGCAGCTTGACAGGGGACGGAAACACCATATATTTT. Its translation is CASSLTGDGNTIYF.

This clonotype was seen more than once but under ten times. This rearrangement joins TRBV12-3 or TRBV12-4 to TRBJ2-1; D possibly uses TRBD1 or TRBD2 (5 bases each). The CDR3 extends over 14 amino acids. Deletions cut 0 bases from V and 9 bases from J, with 12 bases between. CDR3 protein: CASSLAGGRAEQFF. CDR3 nucleotide sequence: TGTGCCAGCAGTTTAGCAGGAGGCAGGGCTGAGCAGTTCTTC.

This clonotype has just a few counts. The CDR3 DNA is TGTGCCAGCAGTGAACAGAGATACGAGCAGTACTTC. Translation gives CASSEQRYEQYF. The chain combines TRBV6-1 with TRBJ2-7; D gene unclear. The CDR3 covers 12 residues. The V gene lost 2 bases and the J gene lost 4 bases, with 6 bases spanning the gap. Germline V CDR1 and CDR2: MNHNS, SASEGT.

This clonotype was seen more than once but under ten times. The J gene is TRBJ2-7, the V gene TRBV28, with 7 nucleotides matching TRBD1. Germline V gives CDR1 MDHEN, CDR2 SYDVKM. The CDR3 is 16 amino acids. V trimming: 5 bases; J trimming: 3 bases; junction bases outside the gene matches: 13. CDR3 sequence reads: CASSPRQGTRFYEQYF. The CDR3 DNA reads TGTGCCAGCAGTCCTCGACAGGGCACCCGATTCTACGAGCAGTACTTC.

This clonotype came up a few times. The genes are TRBV20-1 and TRBJ1-2; D is ambiguous. Trimming took off 0 bases at V and 0 bases at J, with 11 bases between the two ends. CDR1 and CDR2 (germline): DFQATT, SNEGSKA (reference sequence). This CDR3 has 15 amino acids. As DNA, the CDR3 is TGCAGTGCTAGAGATTACAGCCTCCCTAACTATGGCTACACCTTC. It translates to CSARDYSLPNYGYTF.

This clonotype was seen many times. The chain couples TRBV27 to TRBJ1-5; D ambiguous. Germline CDR1 is MNHEY and CDR2 is SMNVEV (reference sequence). V lost 5 bases, J lost 3 bases, and 11 bases lay in between. The CDR3 length is 14 residues. Here the CDR3 DNA reads TGTGCCAGCAGTCCGGAAGGTTACAATCAGCCCCAGCATTTT. This gives the protein CASSPEGYNQPQHF.

This clonotype came up many times. The chain combines TRBV7-8 with TRBJ2-1; the D gene is possibly TRBD1 (6 bases). CDR1 is SGHVS and CDR2 is FQNEAQ in the germline V gene. Trimming removed 1 base from V and 8 bases from J, with 15 bases in between. The CDR3 loop spans 15 amino acids. The CDR3 DNA reads TGTGCCAGCAGCTTAGATGGGGGCGGGTTCGATGAGCAGTTCTTC. Translation: CASSLDGGGFDEQFF.

The chain uses TRBV6-1 and TRBJ1-2, with 8 bases identical to TRBD1. Germline loops: CDR1 MNHNS, CDR2 SASEGT. Trimming cost V 4 bases and J 8 bases; bases outside gene matches: 15. This CDR3 spans 16 amino acids. The CDR3 DNA sequence: TGTGCCAGCAGTGCGTTAGAAAGGACAGGGCCGAGAGGCTACACCTTC. It is translated as CASSALERTGPRGYTF.

J is TRBJ2-1 and V is TRBV5-1, with 10 bases matching TRBD2. CDR1 SGHRS and CDR2 YFSETQ come from the germline V gene. V trimming: 1 base; J trimming: 8 bases; junction bases outside the gene matches: 6. There are 15 residues in the CDR3. As DNA, the CDR3 is TGCGCCAGCAGCTTGAAAGCGGGAGGGCTGGATGAGCAGTTCTTC. Amino acid sequence: CASSLKAGGLDEQFF.

At least ten counts were recorded for this clonotype. This chain links TRBV12-3 or TRBV12-4 with TRBJ1-5; D is unresolved. V was shortened by 6 bases and J by 2 bases, with 14 bases between the two germline ends. This CDR3 comprises 15 residues. The CDR3 region is CASSPGGMGNQPQHF. In DNA, the CDR3 is TGTGCCAGCAGCCCCGGCGGAATGGGCAATCAGCCCCAGCATTTT.

The chain recombines TRBV12-3 or TRBV12-4 with TRBJ2-2; 7 positions match TRBD1. This CDR3 spans 14 amino acids. V dropped 10 bases and J dropped 6; count of bases not matched to a gene: 11. The CDR3 loop reads CATAPTGYPGELFF. Here the CDR3 DNA reads TGTGCCACCGCACCGACAGGGTATCCCGGGGAGCTGTTTTTT.

This clonotype was seen repeatedly, ten times or more. The gene calls are TRBV11-2 and TRBJ1-2, with a weak D call TRBD1 (6 bases). V lost 4 bases and J 8 bases, leaving 20 bases between the germline ends. Germline V lookup: CDR1 SGHAT, CDR2 FQNNGV. The CDR3 runs 15 residues. The CDR3 coding sequence is TGTGCCAGCAGCTCAACTAAAGGGAGACAGGACGGCTACACCTTC. It specifies CASSSTKGRQDGYTF.

This clonotype was recorded many times. The genes are TRBV4-3 and TRBJ1-1; D remains unclear. The CDR3 is made up of 14 amino acids. Trimming took off 0 bases at V and 6 bases at J, with 11 bases between the two ends. The germline V gene has CDR1 LGHNA and CDR2 YSLEER. CDR3 protein: CASSQDIGFAEAFF. CDR3 DNA: TGCGCCAGCAGCCAAGATATCGGGTTCGCTGAAGCTTTCTTT.

The V call is TRBV12-3 or TRBV12-4, the J call TRBJ2-5, with D possibly being TRBD1 (6 bases). Trimming pared 0 bases from V and 7 bases from J, leaving 9 bases between. This CDR3 is 13 amino acids long. The CDR3 protein is CASSLAQGGTQYF. The CDR3 DNA is TGTGCCAGCAGTTTAGCGCAAGGGGGGACCCAGTACTTC.

The rearrangement uses TRBV9 and TRBJ2-7; D perhaps matches TRBD2 (5 bases). CDR3 length: 15 residues. In germline, CDR1 is SGDLS, CDR2 YYNGEE. Deletions cut 2 bases from V and 0 bases from J, with 12 bases between. CDR3 coding DNA: TGTGCCAGCAGCGTCGATGCGGGCAGCTCCTACGAGCAGTACTTC. It yields the protein CASSVDAGSSYEQYF.

This clonotype was seen more than once but under ten times. For the CDR3, the DNA is TGTGCCAGCAGCCAAGGAGGGGGACACCTAGAGACCCAGTACTTC. It translates to CASSQGGGHLETQYF. This rearrangement joins TRBV4-2 to TRBJ2-5; D possibly corresponds to TRBD1 (6 bases). CDR1 and CDR2 (germline): LGHNA, YNFKEQ. The CDR3 is 15 residues long. V gave up 1 base and J gave up 4 bases, with 13 bases separating them.

This clonotype has more than one count but fewer than ten. The chain employs TRBV24-1 and TRBJ2-7; D assignment may be TRBD1 or TRBD2 (6 bases each). Trimming shortened V by 12 bases and J by 4 bases, and 21 bases separated the two germline ends. CDR1 and CDR2 (germline): KGHDR, SFDVKD. CDR3 length equals 14 residues. CDR3 sequence: CAAFGGGPAYEQYF. DNA of the CDR3: TGTGCCGCTTTCGGGGGCGGTCCCGCTTACGAGCAGTACTTC.

This clonotype was recorded a few times. The rearrangement links TRBV29-1 to TRBJ2-2, with D perhaps matching TRBD2 (6 bases). Trimming took off 7 bases at V and 0 bases at J, with 15 bases between the two ends. The CDR3 runs 15 residues. Germline V lookup: CDR1 SQVTM, CDR2 ANQGSEA. The CDR3 DNA follows: TGCAGCGCGCGGGGACGGTCAGCGAACACCGGGGAGCTGTTTTTT. It is translated as CSARGRSANTGELFF.

The gene calls are TRBV28 and TRBJ2-4; TRBD1 is a possible D gene (5 bases). Germline V lookup: CDR1 MDHEN, CDR2 SYDVKM. The CDR3 has 16 residues. V shed 5 bases and J shed 6 bases, with 20 bases lying between them. Here the CDR3 reads CASSMTLQGMGNIQYF. The CDR3 region has the DNA TGTGCCAGCAGTATGACCCTGCAGGGAATGGGAAACATTCAGTACTTC.

This clonotype has at least ten counts. CDR3 coding DNA: TGCAGTGCTTTGACTAGCGGGGAATATACGCAGTATTTT. Its protein is CSALTSGEYTQYF. V is TRBV20-1 and J is TRBJ2-3; 11 bases fit TRBD2. V trimming: 5 bases; J trimming: 7 bases; junction bases outside the gene matches: 5. The germline gives CDR1 DFQATT, CDR2 SNEGSKA (reference sequence). CDR3 size: 13 residues.

This clonotype was counted many times. The chain joins TRBV11-2 to TRBJ2-1, with a weak D call TRBD1 (5 bases). The CDR3 is 13 residues long. With 8 bases removed from V and 7 bases from J, the gap between germline ends came to 15 bases. The germline CDR1 and CDR2 sequences are SGHAT and FQNNGV. The CDR3 nucleotides are TGTGCCAGCGGTTTTATGGGGCCGAATGAGCAGTTCTTC. This gives the protein CASGFMGPNEQFF.

In this sample, this clonotype turned up many times. This chain uses TRBV4-2 with TRBJ2-2, with 8 nucleotides matching TRBD2. CDR1 is LGHNA, CDR2 YNFKEQ, per germline. This CDR3 contains 14 residues. After removal of 5 bases from V and 7 bases from J, the junction contained 6 bases not matched to a gene. The DNA for the CDR3 is TGTGCCAGCAGCGCCGGGGGGGGGTACGGGGAGCTGTTTTTT. It translates to CASSAGGGYGELFF.

This clonotype showed up just a few times. The rearrangement uses TRBV4-1 and TRBJ2-7, with 9 bases matching TRBD1. In germline, CDR1 is MGHRA, CDR2 YSYEKL. V dropped 2 bases and J dropped 1; count of bases not matched to a gene: 15. This CDR3 comprises 19 residues. Written as DNA, the CDR3 is TGCGCCAGCAGCCAATTAGGAGGACAGGGGTATTCCCTTTCCTACGAGCAGTACTTC. Its protein product is CASSQLGGQGYSLSYEQYF.